This T cell receptor beta chain was profiled in a study of T cells in Graves' hyperthyroidism and ophthalmopathy. Whole-study context: Initial diagnosis, before any treatment, was when peripheral blood was collected.

This clonotype was counted a few times. The antigen remains undetermined. One end of the junction fails to match germline, which may point to a read error. RNA transcripts provided the source from which TCR beta CDR3 regions were amplified. An initial round of RT-PCR targeting the TCR CDR3 relied on the HTBI primer set. TCRdb re-called the multiplex PCR reads with MiXCR, one entry per CDR3 protein. The table lists some 530,000 distinct CDR3 sequences, 22% of them singletons. Findings of the study overall: From stable hyperthyroidism, ophthalmopathy was separated by a 13 V-J model.

Lactation, pregnancy, other autoimmune disease or uncontrolled infection excluded patients. The length of the CDR3 is 10 residues. CDR1 and CDR2 (germline): SEHNR, FQNEAQ (reference sequence). This receptor was obtained from a woman in her 70s with Graves' ophthalmopathy. Sequenced: blood. The V call is TRBV7-9, the J call TRBJ1-2; D gene unclear. The CDR3 is CASSLASYTF. Written as DNA, the CDR3 is TGTGCCAGCAGCCTAGCAAGCTACACCTTC.